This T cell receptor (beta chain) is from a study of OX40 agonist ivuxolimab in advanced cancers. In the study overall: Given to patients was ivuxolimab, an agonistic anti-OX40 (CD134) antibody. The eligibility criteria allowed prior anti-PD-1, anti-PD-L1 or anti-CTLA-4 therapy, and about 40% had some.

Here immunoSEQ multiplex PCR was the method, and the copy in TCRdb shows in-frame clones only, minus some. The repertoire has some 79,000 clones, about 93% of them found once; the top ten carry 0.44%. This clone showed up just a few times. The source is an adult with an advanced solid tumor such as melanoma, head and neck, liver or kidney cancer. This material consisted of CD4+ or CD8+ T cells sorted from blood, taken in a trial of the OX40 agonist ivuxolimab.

The CDR3 spells CASSPSGRAYYEQFF. The CDR3 nucleotides read TGTGCCAGCAGTCCTAGCGGGAGGGCCTATTATGAGCAGTTCTTC. This chain connects TRBV28 to TRBJ2-1; TRBD2 matches 12 bases. Per germline, CDR1 MDHEN and CDR2 SYDVKM. Trimming cost V 5 bases and J 8 bases; bases outside gene matches: 7. The CDR3 has 15 amino acids.